Below, 20 T cell receptor beta chains from the same sample are listed, as sequenced in a study of T-cell reconstitution after alpha-beta-depleted transplantation in children. Whole-study results and caveats: T-cell counts and diversity at one year post-transplant came mainly from newly produced T cells.

This sample's TCRbeta library carried unique molecular identifier barcodes. MiXCR, applied by TCRdb to the PCR reads, yields one record per CDR3 protein. The data contain some 300,000 distinct CDR3 sequences, approximately 7.3% of them singletons. Their recognized antigens are unknown. The sample was peripheral blood, taken 360 days after TCRalphabeta/CD19-depleted stem cell transplant. The receptors originated from a female patient between 2 and 15 years old who had a stem cell transplant for Fanconi anemia, so the T cells may come from the graft donor.

This clonotype has a count of ten or more. V and J are TRBV6-1 and TRBJ2-1; 10 bases are a match to TRBD2. Trimming at V came to 8 bases and at J to 6 bases, leaving 7 bases not matched to a gene. The V gene's germline CDR1 is MNHNS and CDR2 SASEGT. This CDR3 is built from 14 residues. CDR3 sequence: CASRLAGVSNEQFF. The DNA of the CDR3 is TGTGCCAGCCGTCTAGCGGGAGTCAGCAATGAGCAGTTCTTC.

This clonotype has a count of ten or more. This chain uses TRBV4-2 with TRBJ1-2; D possibly corresponds to TRBD1 (6 bases). The CDR3 extends over 13 amino acids. Germline values: CDR1 LGHNA, CDR2 YNFKEQ. V dropped 0 bases and J dropped 6 bases, with 8 bases sitting between them. The CDR3 bases are TGTGCCAGCAGCCAAGATAGGGGGGATGGCTACACCTTC. As protein: CASSQDRGDGYTF.

This clonotype has a count of ten or more. This chain joins TRBV18 and TRBJ1-1; D ambiguous. The germline gives CDR1 KGHSH, CDR2 LQKENI. The V end was cut by 8 bases, the J end by 1 base, with 11 bases between. The CDR3 is 13 amino acids. DNA of the CDR3: TGTGCCAGCAGCCCCCAGGAGAACACTGAAGCTTTCTTT. It yields the protein CASSPQENTEAFF.

The V call is TRBV24-1, the J call TRBJ2-7, with D possibly being TRBD1 (6 bases). This CDR3 comprises 15 residues. Between the trimmed V and J ends, which lost 5 bases and 3 bases, there was a span of 16 bases. Germline V CDR1 and CDR2: KGHDR, SFDVKD. The CDR3, as DNA: TGTGCCACCAGTGGTATCACAGGGAAAGGCTACGAGCAGTACTTC. Residues: CATSGITGKGYEQYF.

This clonotype has ten or more counts. The chain joins TRBV12-3 or TRBV12-4 to TRBJ2-1, with D possibly TRBD1 on 5 matching bases. Trimming stripped 5 bases from V and 7 bases from J, with 18 bases between. The CDR3 is made up of 15 amino acids. CDR3 sequence reads: CASSPTPLTANEQFF. The CDR3 DNA sequence: TGTGCCAGCAGTCCTACCCCGCTGACAGCGAATGAGCAGTTCTTC.

This clonotype was counted ten times or more. This chain connects TRBV12-3 or TRBV12-4 to TRBJ2-1; D unclear. With 6 bases removed from V and 6 bases from J, the gap between germline ends came to 12 bases. This CDR3 comprises 13 residues. CDR3 coding DNA: TGTGCCAGCAGCCCATACAGACCCAATGAGCAGTTCTTC. Amino acid sequence: CASSPYRPNEQFF.

This clonotype occurred many times. The chain recombines TRBV4-2 with TRBJ1-1; tentatively, D is TRBD1 (5 bases). The CDR3 has 15 amino acids. Germline-derived CDR1 and CDR2 are LGHNA and YNFKEQ. V dropped 0 bases and J dropped 5 bases, with 13 bases sitting between them. In DNA form, the CDR3 reads TGTGCCAGCAGCCAAGAGGTGCTCGAGGGGACTGAAGCTTTCTTT. Translation gives CASSQEVLEGTEAFF.

There are many counts of this clonotype. V usage is TRBV15 and J usage is TRBJ2-5; D remains unclear. The CDR3 totals 15 residues. With 0 bases removed from V and 3 bases from J, the gap between germline ends came to 11 bases. The germline CDR1 and CDR2 sequences are LNHNV and YYDKDF (reference sequence). This CDR3 reads CATSRDPSVKETQYF. CDR3 nucleotide sequence: TGTGCCACCAGCAGAGATCCCTCAGTGAAAGAGACCCAGTACTTC.

This clonotype was detected ten times or more. The V call is TRBV24-1, the J call TRBJ2-5; D gene unclear. V dropped 0 bases and J dropped 4 bases, with 8 bases sitting between them. Germline-derived CDR1 and CDR2 are KGHDR and SFDVKD. CDR3 size: 14 residues. For the CDR3, the DNA is TGTGCCACCAGTGATTTGGCAGAACCAGAGACCCAGTACTTC. This encodes CATSDLAEPETQYF.

The gene calls are TRBV18 and TRBJ2-2; tentatively, D is TRBD1 (5 bases). Germline-derived CDR1 and CDR2 are KGHSH and LQKENI. V dropped 2 bases and J dropped 3 bases, with 13 bases sitting between them. CDR3 length: 16 amino acids. CDR3 loop: CASSPSRAQDTGELFF. The CDR3 DNA is TGTGCCAGCTCACCAAGCAGGGCCCAGGACACCGGGGAGCTGTTTTTT.

This clonotype was seen a handful of times. The V and J genes are TRBV6-2 or TRBV6-3 and TRBJ2-2; TRBD1 matches at 8 bases. The trim removed 0 bases at V and 0 bases at J, leaving 18 bases unmatched. CDR3 length equals 22 residues. Germline CDR1 and CDR2: MNHEY and SVGEGT. CDR3 sequence reads: CASSYSFFVADRDRSNTGELFF. In DNA, the CDR3 is TGTGCCAGCAGTTACTCCTTTTTCGTCGCTGATCGGGACAGGTCGAACACCGGGGAGCTGTTTTTT.

The table lists this clonotype with a few counts. The junction departs from the called germline gene at one end, perhaps through a read error. V is TRBV30 and J is TRBJ2-7; perhaps TRBD1 as D (7 bases). The CDR3 is 14 amino acids. CDR1 and CDR2 (germline): GTSNPN, SVGIG (reference sequence). The CDR3 reads CAWSVQDWRGREDF. The CDR3 DNA is TGTGCCTGGAGTGTACAAGATTGGAGGGGGCGCGAGGACTTC.

This clonotype was picked up many times. V gene TRBV4-2 combines with J gene TRBJ2-5, with D unresolved. Trimming cost V 5 bases and J 1 base, with 14 bases left between them. In germline, CDR1 is LGHNA, CDR2 YNFKEQ. This CDR3 has 15 residues. CDR3 sequence: CASSSSDGFQETQYF. CDR3 in DNA: TGTGCCAGCAGCTCTTCCGACGGCTTCCAAGAGACCCAGTACTTC.

The V and J genes are TRBV5-6 and TRBJ2-1; 9 nucleotides align to TRBD2. With 1 base clipped from V and 12 bases from J, the junction kept 23 bases outside the gene matches. CDR3 size: 19 residues. Germline CDR1 is SGHDT and CDR2 is YYEEEE. CDR3 in DNA: TGTGCCAGCAGCTTGTGGGCTAGCGGGGACCCCTTCGGGAGACGAGGGCAGTTCTTC. It codes for CASSLWASGDPFGRRGQFF.

In this sample, this clonotype turned up a few times. This chain connects TRBV7-8 to TRBJ1-3; 7 nucleotides agree with TRBD1. The CDR3 runs to 17 residues. Germline loops: CDR1 SGHVS, CDR2 FQNEAQ. J was trimmed by 0 bases and V by 0 bases; bases with no gene match: 5. CDR3 DNA sequence: TGTGCCAGCAGCTTAGCGCCTGGGACAGCCTCTGGAAACACCATATATTTT. Its translation: CASSLAPGTASGNTIYF.

The rearrangement uses TRBV7-9 and TRBJ2-2; D call uncertain. V was pared by 11 bases and J by 1 base, with 8 bases between. This CDR3 region has 12 residues. Germline V gives CDR1 SEHNR, CDR2 FQNEAQ (reference sequence). The CDR3 nucleotides are TGTGCCGGGTCCATGAACACCGGGGAGCTGTTTTTT. It encodes CAGSMNTGELFF.

Many counts were recorded for this clonotype. The gene calls are TRBV5-1 and TRBJ2-1; possible D gene TRBD2, 5 bases. The ends were cut back, 0 bases at V and 4 bases at J, with 14 bases in the middle. The CDR3 runs to 16 residues. Germline CDR1 reads SGHRS; CDR2 reads YFSETQ. CDR3 region: CASSLAGPGIYNEQFF. The CDR3 DNA reads as TGCGCCAGCAGCTTGGCGGGCCCCGGGATTTACAATGAGCAGTTCTTC.

This clonotype has only a few counts. The chain joins TRBV4-2 to TRBJ2-1; 14 bases agree with TRBD2. V trimming: 4 bases; J trimming: 2 bases; junction bases outside the gene matches: 10. The CDR3 totals 19 residues. CDR1 LGHNA and CDR2 YNFKEQ come from the germline V gene. CDR3 protein: CASSRRLAGGPETYNEQFF. The CDR3 nucleotides are TGTGCCAGCAGCCGTAGACTAGCGGGGGGGCCGGAAACCTACAATGAGCAGTTCTTC.

This clonotype occurred many times. V gene TRBV19 combines with J gene TRBJ1-1; no definite D call. V lost 3 bases to trimming and J lost 0 bases, with 8 bases between them. The CDR3 has 14 residues. The germline V gene encodes CDR1 LNHDA and CDR2 SQIVND (reference sequence). This chain's CDR3 is CASSIRGLNTEAFF. The CDR3 DNA is TGTGCCAGTAGTATTCGGGGTTTGAACACTGAAGCTTTCTTT. The complete variable domain, with remaining parts taken from reference TRBV19 and TRBJ1-1, reads DGGITQSPKYLFRKEGQNVTLSCEQNLNHDAMYWYRQDPGQGLRLIYYSQIVNDFQKGDIAEGYSVSREKKESFPLTVTSAQKNPTAFYLCASSIRGLNTEAFFGQGTRLTVV.

This clonotype was seen at least ten times. The chain has TRBV12-3 or TRBV12-4 and TRBJ1-2; 8 nucleotides match TRBD1. V was pared by 6 bases and J by 4 bases, with 7 bases of the junction left unmatched. This CDR3 has 14 amino acids. DNA of the CDR3: TGTGCCAGCAGAAACTGGACAGGGAGCTATGGCTACACCTTC. It encodes CASRNWTGSYGYTF.